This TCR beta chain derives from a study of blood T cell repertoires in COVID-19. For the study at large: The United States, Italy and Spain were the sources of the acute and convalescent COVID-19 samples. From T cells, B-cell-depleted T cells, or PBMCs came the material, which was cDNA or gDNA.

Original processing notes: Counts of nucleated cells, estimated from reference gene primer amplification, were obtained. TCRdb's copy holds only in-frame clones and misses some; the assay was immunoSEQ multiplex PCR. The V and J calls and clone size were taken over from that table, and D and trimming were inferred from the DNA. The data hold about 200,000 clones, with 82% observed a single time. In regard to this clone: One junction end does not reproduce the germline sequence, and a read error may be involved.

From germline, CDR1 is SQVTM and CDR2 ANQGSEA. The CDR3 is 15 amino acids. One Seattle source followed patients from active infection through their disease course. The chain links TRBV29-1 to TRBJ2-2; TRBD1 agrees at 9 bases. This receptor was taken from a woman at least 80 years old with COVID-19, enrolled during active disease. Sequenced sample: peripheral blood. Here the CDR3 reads CSVGKGTGNAGELFF. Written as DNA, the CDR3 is TGCAGCGTTGGGAAGGGGACAGGGAACGCCGGGGAGCTGTTTTTT.